These 19 T cell receptor beta chains share one sample of origin, sequenced in a study of T cells after yellow fever vaccination. TCRdb recomputed calls from the 5' RACE reads with MiXCR, one row per CDR3 protein. The table lists 200,000 to 300,000 distinct CDR3 sequences, approximately 6.3% of them singletons. The sample here was CD4+ T cells sorted from PBMCs, taken on the day of the yellow fever booster vaccination. The receptor set was obtained from a man between 25 and 39 years old who received the YFV17D yellow fever vaccine.

This clonotype has at least ten counts. The chain has TRBV12-3 or TRBV12-4 and TRBJ2-5, with D perhaps assigned TRBD1 or TRBD2 (7 bases each). The ends were cut back, 7 bases at V and 4 bases at J, with 16 bases in the middle. This CDR3 region has 14 residues. The CDR3 region has the DNA TGTGCCAGCAACGTCAGGGGGGGCAGAGAGACCCAGTACTTC. It encodes CASNVRGGRETQYF.

This clonotype was seen only a few times. The chain combines TRBV20-1 with TRBJ2-4; a weak D match, TRBD2 (6 bases). Looked up from germline, CDR1 is DFQATT and CDR2 is SNEGSKA (reference sequence). The CDR3 has 14 residues. The V and J ends lost 6 bases and 1 base respectively, with 13 bases between them. The CDR3 DNA reads as TGCAGTGCCATGGGACTTCACGCCAAAAACATTCAGTACTTC. Translating it yields CSAMGLHAKNIQYF.

The sample holds many counts of this clonotype. The chain carries TRBV5-1 and TRBJ2-1, with D possibly matching TRBD1 (6 bases). The CDR3 loop spans 15 amino acids. The germline gives CDR1 SGHRS, CDR2 YFSETQ. V gave up 4 bases and J gave up 2 bases, with 13 bases separating them. CDR3 sequence (DNA): TGCGCCAGCAGCCGTGACAGGCCACCCTACAATGAGCAGTTCTTC. It codes for CASSRDRPPYNEQFF.

This clonotype has a handful of counts. V is TRBV7-9 and J is TRBJ2-7, with D possibly TRBD1 on 5 matching bases. CDR1 and CDR2 from the germline V gene are SEHNR and FQNEAQ (reference sequence). The CDR3 is 14 amino acids. With 5 bases removed from V and 3 bases from J, the gap between germline ends came to 14 bases. Written as DNA, the CDR3 is TGTGCCAGCAGCCGCGAACAGGTTGGCTACGAGCAGTACTTC. It is translated as CASSREQVGYEQYF.

This clonotype was counted many times. The genes are TRBV28 and TRBJ2-1, with 7 bases that match TRBD2. Germline V gene sequence: CDR1 MDHEN, CDR2 SYDVKM. Trimming at V came to 8 bases and at J to 4 bases, leaving 11 bases not matched to a gene. This CDR3 spans 15 amino acids. The CDR3 sequence is CASQVGGRVYNEQFF. In DNA, the CDR3 is TGTGCCAGCCAAGTCGGCGGGAGAGTTTACAATGAGCAGTTCTTC.

This clonotype was seen repeatedly, ten times or more. This chain uses TRBV20-1 with TRBJ2-7; 10 nucleotides match TRBD2. This CDR3 is built from 14 residues. Germline CDR1 is DFQATT and CDR2 is SNEGSKA (reference sequence). V dropped 4 bases and J dropped 4; count of bases not matched to a gene: 7. CDR3 DNA sequence: TGCAGTGCTAAAGTGCCAGCGGGAGGGTACGAGCAGTACTTC. Translated, it gives CSAKVPAGGYEQYF.

This clonotype was counted at least ten times. The rearrangement uses TRBV20-1 and TRBJ1-6; no reliable D call. Trimming stripped 1 base from V and 8 bases from J, with 12 bases between. The CDR3 length is 14 residues. Germline V CDR1 and CDR2: DFQATT, SNEGSKA (reference sequence). This CDR3 reads CSARVGSYDSPLHF. CDR3 nucleotides: TGCAGTGCTAGAGTGGGTAGCTACGATTCACCCCTCCACTTT.

The sample holds many counts of this clonotype. The chain is built from TRBV12-3 or TRBV12-4 and TRBJ1-4, with D hard to call. V was cut by 3 bases and J by 11 bases, with 13 bases left in between. CDR3 size: 13 residues. The CDR3 loop is CASSFSEREKLFF. The CDR3 DNA sequence: TGTGCCAGCAGTTTCAGTGAAAGGGAGAAACTGTTTTTT.

The chain couples TRBV20-1 to TRBJ2-3; 14 nucleotides match TRBD2. This CDR3 is built from 15 residues. V trimming: 5 bases; J trimming: 5 bases; junction bases outside the gene matches: 6. Germline values: CDR1 DFQATT, CDR2 SNEGSKA (reference sequence). CDR3 sequence (DNA): TGCAGTGCTTACGGACTAGCGGGAGGCAGAGATACGCAGTATTTT. It encodes CSAYGLAGGRDTQYF.

This clonotype occurred a few times. The rearrangement uses TRBV10-3 and TRBJ2-3; D gene ambiguous. Germline-derived CDR1 and CDR2 are ENHRY and SYGVKD. Trimming cost V 10 bases and J 2 bases, with 16 bases left between them. The CDR3 has 14 amino acids. CDR3 sequence: CATKGISATDTQYF. CDR3 coding DNA: TGTGCCACCAAAGGGATTTCAGCCACAGATACGCAGTATTTT.

This clonotype showed up many times. The genes are TRBV7-2 and TRBJ1-2; D is undetermined. The V gene lost 0 bases and the J gene lost 5 bases, with 16 bases spanning the gap. The CDR3 spans 16 residues. Germline CDR1 reads SGHTA; CDR2 reads FQGNSA. For the CDR3, the DNA is TGTGCCAGCAGCTTAGCTCCCGTCCGCGGTAAATATGGCTACACCTTC. This gives the protein CASSLAPVRGKYGYTF.

This clonotype has at least ten counts. This chain uses TRBV27 with TRBJ2-7, with a tentative D call TRBD2 (6 bases). The germline CDR1 and CDR2 sequences are MNHEY and SMNVEV (reference sequence). This CDR3 is 16 amino acids long. V shed 6 bases and J shed 2 bases, with 20 bases lying between them. This chain's CDR3 is CASRRTLAGTTYEQYF. CDR3 coding DNA: TGTGCCAGCAGACGCACCCTGGCGGGAACTACCTACGAGCAGTACTTC.

This clonotype was picked up many times. The chain carries TRBV7-2 and TRBJ2-1; 11 bases are shared with TRBD2. Looked up from germline, CDR1 is SGHTA and CDR2 is FQGNSA. The CDR3 is made up of 15 amino acids. The junction had 0 bases not matched to a gene; V was cut back by 0 bases and J by 5 bases. The DNA for the CDR3 is TGTGCCAGCAGCTTAGCGGGACTAGCGGACAATGAGCAGTTCTTC. This sequence encodes CASSLAGLADNEQFF.

There are a few counts of this clonotype. This chain joins TRBV5-1 and TRBJ1-1, with unresolved D. Trimming stripped 4 bases from V and 11 bases from J, with 21 bases between. CDR1 and CDR2 from the germline V gene are SGHRS and YFSETQ. The CDR3 is 14 residues long. Written as DNA, the CDR3 is TGCGCCAGCAGCCACGATGAGGGTCACCAAGGGGCTTTCTTT. It translates to CASSHDEGHQGAFF.

This clonotype has a count of ten or more. V usage is TRBV7-9 and J usage is TRBJ2-2; 7 nucleotides align to TRBD2. Germline trimming cut 5 bases from V and 2 bases from J; bases unmatched to any gene: 8. CDR1 and CDR2 (germline): SEHNR, FQNEAQ (reference sequence). The CDR3 runs to 16 residues. The CDR3 loop is CASSIVPAGNTGELFF. CDR3 bases: TGTGCCAGCAGCATTGTCCCAGCGGGAAACACCGGGGAGCTGTTTTTT.

The table lists this clonotype with many counts. This sequence joins TRBV12-3 or TRBV12-4 and TRBJ2-5; 7 bases match TRBD1. The CDR3 length is 16 residues. With 10 bases clipped from V and 5 bases from J, the junction kept 19 bases outside the gene matches. Here the CDR3 DNA reads TGTGCCACCTCCGCGAATAGAGGGGGCATCGGGGAGACCCAGTACTTC. It translates to CATSANRGGIGETQYF.

The chain uses TRBV29-1 and TRBJ1-4; a possible D gene is TRBD1 (5 bases). Between the trimmed V and J ends, which lost 4 bases and 8 bases, there was a span of 17 bases. The CDR3 runs to 14 residues. Germline V lookup: CDR1 SQVTM, CDR2 ANQGSEA. The CDR3, as DNA: TGCAGCGTTGCCAGGGAAGGGGTGAACGAAAAACTGTTTTTT. Protein product: CSVAREGVNEKLFF.

This clonotype was counted at least ten times. CDR3 DNA: TGCGCCAGCAGCCAAGGGAGTAACGGAGCTTTCTTT. This codes for CASSQGSNGAFF. The chain recombines TRBV4-3 with TRBJ1-1; D call uncertain. Germline V gene sequence: CDR1 LGHNA, CDR2 YSLEER. With 1 base removed from V and 10 bases from J, the gap between germline ends came to 10 bases. The CDR3 spans 12 residues.

In its sample, this clonotype was seen once. This chain links TRBV4-2 with TRBJ2-2; 11 bases map to TRBD1. The J segment lost 7 bases and the V segment lost 4 bases, leaving 5 bases of the junction unmatched. The CDR3 consists of 15 residues. Germline V gene data show CDR1 as LGHNA and CDR2 as YNFKEQ. CDR3 residues: CASSLGQGAIGELFF. CDR3 sequence (DNA): TGTGCCAGCAGCCTCGGACAGGGGGCTATCGGGGAGCTGTTTTTT.